What follows describes a single T cell receptor beta chain. The antigen is not known. Tagging with unique molecular identifiers was applied to individual cDNA molecules. TCRdb reprocessed the 5' RACE reads with MiXCR, giving one entry per CDR3 protein. This sample has approximately 64,000 distinct CDR3 sequences; around 20% occur once, and the top ten carry more than 15%. The sample comes from a study of early T cells in non-severe SARS-CoV-2 infection. Background on the study: Whole-blood bulk RNA, unsorted, was sequenced, and chains were unpaired. General study results and limits: Reliance on VDJdb matching favored anti-spike CD8 responses; private and CD4 specificities were missed.

The CDR3 length is 14 residues. Germline loops: CDR1 LNHDA, CDR2 SQIVND (reference sequence). V gave up 3 bases and J gave up 7 bases, with 12 bases separating them. The sequencing here drew on whole blood, taken at baseline. The chain uses TRBV19 and TRBJ2-2; D is unclear. This sequence originates from an adult who was a healthcare worker with PCR-confirmed SARS-CoV-2 infection or an uninfected control (not recorded which). The CDR3 region is CASSIAPSSGELFF. In nucleotides, the CDR3 is TGTGCCAGTAGTATTGCTCCATCTAGCGGGGAGCTGTTTTTT.